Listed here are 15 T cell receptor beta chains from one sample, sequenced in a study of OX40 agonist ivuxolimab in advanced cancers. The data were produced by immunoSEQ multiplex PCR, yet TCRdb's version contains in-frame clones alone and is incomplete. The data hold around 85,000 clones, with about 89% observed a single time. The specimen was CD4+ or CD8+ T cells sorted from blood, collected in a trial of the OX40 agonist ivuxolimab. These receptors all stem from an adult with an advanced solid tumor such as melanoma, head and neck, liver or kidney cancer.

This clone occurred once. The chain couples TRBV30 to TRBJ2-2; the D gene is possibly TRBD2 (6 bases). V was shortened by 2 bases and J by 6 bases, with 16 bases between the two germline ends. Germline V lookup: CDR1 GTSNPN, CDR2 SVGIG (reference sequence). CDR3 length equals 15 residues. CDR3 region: CAWSPGTRVSGELFF. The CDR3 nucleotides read TGTGCCTGGAGTCCAGGGACTCGGGTGTCCGGGGAGCTGTTTTTT. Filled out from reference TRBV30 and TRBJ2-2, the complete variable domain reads SQTIHQWPATLVQPVGSPLSLECTVEGTSNPNLYWYRQAAGRGLQLLFYSVGIGQISSEVPQNLSASRPQDRQFILSSKKLLLSDSGFYLCAWSPGTRVSGELFFGEGSRLTVL.

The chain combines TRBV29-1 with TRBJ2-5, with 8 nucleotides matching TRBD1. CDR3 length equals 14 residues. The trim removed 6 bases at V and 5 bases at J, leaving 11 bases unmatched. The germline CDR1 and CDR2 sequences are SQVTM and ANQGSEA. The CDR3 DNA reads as TGCAGCGTCGCCGGACAGGGAGGTAGCGAGACCCAGTACTTC. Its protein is CSVAGQGGSETQYF.

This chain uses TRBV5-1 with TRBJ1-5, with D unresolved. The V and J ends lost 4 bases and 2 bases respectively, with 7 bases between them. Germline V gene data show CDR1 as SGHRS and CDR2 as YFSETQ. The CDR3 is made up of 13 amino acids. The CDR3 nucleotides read TGCGCCAGCAGCCGGGAGGGCAATCAGCCCCAGCATTTT. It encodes CASSREGNQPQHF. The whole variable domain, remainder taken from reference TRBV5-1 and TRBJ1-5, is KAGVTQTPRYLIKTRGQQVTLSCSPISGHRSVSWYQQTPGQGLQFLFEYFSETQRNKGNFPGRFSGRQFSNSRSEMNVSTLELGDSALYLCASSREGNQPQHFGDGTRLSIL.

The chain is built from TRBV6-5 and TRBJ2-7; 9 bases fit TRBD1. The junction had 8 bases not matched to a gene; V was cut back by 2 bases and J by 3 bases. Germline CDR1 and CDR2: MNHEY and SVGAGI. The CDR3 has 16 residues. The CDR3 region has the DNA TGTGCCAGCAGTTACAAGGGGACAGGGATACTCTACGAGCAGTACTTC. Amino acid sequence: CASSYKGTGILYEQYF.

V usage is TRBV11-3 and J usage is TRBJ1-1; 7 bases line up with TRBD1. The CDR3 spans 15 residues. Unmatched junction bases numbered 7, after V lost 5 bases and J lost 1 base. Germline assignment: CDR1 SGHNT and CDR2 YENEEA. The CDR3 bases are TGTGCCAGCAGCCTTCTGGGACAGCCGAACACTGAAGCTTTCTTT. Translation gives CASSLLGQPNTEAFF.

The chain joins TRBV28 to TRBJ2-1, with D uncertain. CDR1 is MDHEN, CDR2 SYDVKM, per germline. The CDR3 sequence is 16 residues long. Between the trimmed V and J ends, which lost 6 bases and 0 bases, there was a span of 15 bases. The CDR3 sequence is CASSQAPTLSYNEQFF. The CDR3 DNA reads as TGTGCCAGCAGCCAAGCACCTACCCTCTCCTACAATGAGCAGTTCTTC.

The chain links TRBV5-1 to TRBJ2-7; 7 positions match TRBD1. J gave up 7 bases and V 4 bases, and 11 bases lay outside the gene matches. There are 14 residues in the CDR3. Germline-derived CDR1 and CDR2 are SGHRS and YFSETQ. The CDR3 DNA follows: TGCGCCAGCAGCCCGGGGAGACAGGGTGGGGAGCAGTACTTC. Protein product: CASSPGRQGGEQYF.

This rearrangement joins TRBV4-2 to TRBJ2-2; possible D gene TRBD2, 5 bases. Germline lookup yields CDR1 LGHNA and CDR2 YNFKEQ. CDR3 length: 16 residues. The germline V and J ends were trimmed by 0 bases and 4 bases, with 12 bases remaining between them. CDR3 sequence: CASSQDDETITGELFF. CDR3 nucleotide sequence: TGTGCCAGCAGCCAAGATGACGAGACTATCACCGGGGAGCTGTTTTTT.

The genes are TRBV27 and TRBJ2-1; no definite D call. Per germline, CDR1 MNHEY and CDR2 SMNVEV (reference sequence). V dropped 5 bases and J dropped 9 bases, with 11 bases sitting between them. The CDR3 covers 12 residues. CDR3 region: CASSRPSGEQFF. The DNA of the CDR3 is TGTGCCAGCAGTCGCCCTTCGGGTGAGCAGTTCTTC.

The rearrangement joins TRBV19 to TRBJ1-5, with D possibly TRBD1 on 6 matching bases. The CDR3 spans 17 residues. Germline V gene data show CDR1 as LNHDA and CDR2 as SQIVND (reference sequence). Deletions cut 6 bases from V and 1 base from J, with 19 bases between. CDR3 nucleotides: TGTGCCAGTAGCTCCCGCGGCGGACAGACGAGCAATCAGCCCCAGCATTTT. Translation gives CASSSRGGQTSNQPQHF.

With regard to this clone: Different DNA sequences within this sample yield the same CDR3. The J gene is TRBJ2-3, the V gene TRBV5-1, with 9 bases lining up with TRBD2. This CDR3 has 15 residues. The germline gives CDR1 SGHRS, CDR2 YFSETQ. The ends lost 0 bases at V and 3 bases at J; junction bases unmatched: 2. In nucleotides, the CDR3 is TGCGCCAGCAGCTTGGGCGGGAGGGCAACAGATACGCAGTATTTT. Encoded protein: CASSLGGRATDTQYF.

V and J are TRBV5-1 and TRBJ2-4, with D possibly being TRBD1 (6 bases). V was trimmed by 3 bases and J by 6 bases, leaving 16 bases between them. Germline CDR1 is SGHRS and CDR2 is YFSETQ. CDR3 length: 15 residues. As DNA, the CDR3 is TGCGCCAGCAGCTCAGTCCCGGGACAAGGAAACATTCAGTACTTC. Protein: CASSSVPGQGNIQYF.

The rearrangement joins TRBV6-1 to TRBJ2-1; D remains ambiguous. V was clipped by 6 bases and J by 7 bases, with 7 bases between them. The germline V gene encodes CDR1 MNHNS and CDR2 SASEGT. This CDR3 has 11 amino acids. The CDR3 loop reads CASRRSNEQFF. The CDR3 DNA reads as TGTGCCAGCAGAAGAAGTAATGAGCAGTTCTTC.

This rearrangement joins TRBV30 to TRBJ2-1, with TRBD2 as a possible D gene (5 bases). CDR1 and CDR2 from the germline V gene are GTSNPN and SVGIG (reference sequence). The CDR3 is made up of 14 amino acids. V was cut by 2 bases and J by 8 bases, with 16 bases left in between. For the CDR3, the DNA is TGTGCCTGGAGTCATCTTTCTAGCACGCATGAGCAGTTCTTC. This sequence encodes CAWSHLSSTHEQFF.

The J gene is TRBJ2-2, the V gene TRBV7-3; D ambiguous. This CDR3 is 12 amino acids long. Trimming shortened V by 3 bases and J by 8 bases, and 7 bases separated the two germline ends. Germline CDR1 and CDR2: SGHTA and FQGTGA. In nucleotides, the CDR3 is TGTGCCAGCAGCTTGGGTTTAGGGGAGCTGTTTTTT. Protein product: CASSLGLGELFF.